Detailed here is one T cell receptor (beta chain). Antigen: not known. Assay: immunoSEQ multiplex PCR; the TCRdb copy retains only in-frame clones and omits some. The repertoire has over 65,000 clones, 92% of them found once; the top ten carry 6% to 8.5%. These data come from a study of T cell responses to AZD1222 COVID-19 vaccine. Study-wide findings and caveats: Among AZD1222 vaccinees, only five or six were seropositive at baseline. At 160-218 and 743-854, vaccine-associated CD4 TCRs were dominant, and they spanned spike. When two AZD1222 doses had been given, Spike-specific TCR breadth and depth rose.

The CDR3 runs to 12 residues. Germline trimming cut 7 bases from V and 10 bases from J; bases unmatched to any gene: 9. Germline V gene data show CDR1 as LGHNT and CDR2 as FRNRAP. The TCR originated in an adult in good health. This rearrangement joins TRBV12-5 to TRBJ1-1; 7 bases are shared with TRBD1. The material was peripheral blood, obtained on day 0 of MenACWY control vaccination. CDR3 sequence: CASEPTGDGAFF. In DNA form, the CDR3 reads TGTGCTAGTGAACCAACAGGGGATGGAGCTTTCTTT.